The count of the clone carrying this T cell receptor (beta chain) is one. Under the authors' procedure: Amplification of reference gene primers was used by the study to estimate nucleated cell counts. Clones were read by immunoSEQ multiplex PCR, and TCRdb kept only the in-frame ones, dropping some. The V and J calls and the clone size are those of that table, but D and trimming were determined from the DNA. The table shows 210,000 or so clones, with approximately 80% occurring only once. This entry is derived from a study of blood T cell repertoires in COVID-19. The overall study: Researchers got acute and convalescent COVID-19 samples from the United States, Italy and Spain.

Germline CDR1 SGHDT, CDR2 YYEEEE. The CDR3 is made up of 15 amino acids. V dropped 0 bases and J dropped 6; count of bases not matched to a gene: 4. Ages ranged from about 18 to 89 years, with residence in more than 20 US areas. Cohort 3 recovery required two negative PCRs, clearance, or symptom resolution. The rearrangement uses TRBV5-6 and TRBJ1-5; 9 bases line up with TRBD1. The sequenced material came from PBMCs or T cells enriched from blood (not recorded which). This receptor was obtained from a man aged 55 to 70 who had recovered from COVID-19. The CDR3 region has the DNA TGTGCCAGCAGCTTGGGACAGGGGGTGGTTCAGCCCCAGCATTTT. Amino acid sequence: CASSLGQGVVQPQHF.